Listed below are T cell receptor beta chains from one sample, sequenced in a study of T cells in Graves' hyperthyroidism and ophthalmopathy. One entry per CDR3 protein results from TCRdb running MiXCR on the multiplex PCR reads. The sample holds some 350,000 distinct CDR3 sequences, nearly 15% seen once. Sequencing used blood. Source of these receptors: a woman aged 60-70 years with Graves' ophthalmopathy. Both conserved end residues are part of each CDR3. D genes are given only for firm matches. Size is stated for part of the rows, as once, few or many counts, or as a class when the clone is expanded.

v_gene	j_gene	d_gene	abundance	CDR3aa	CDR3nt
TRBV27	TRBJ2-7	TRBD2	many	CASSWMSSGRAGYEQYF	TGTGCCAGCAGTTGGATGAGTAGCGGGAGGGCCGGGTACGAGCAGTACTTC
TRBV9	TRBJ2-3	TRBD2	many	CASSDGTSGTDTQYF	TGTGCCAGCAGCGACGGGACTAGCGGCACAGATACGCAGTATTTT
TRBV19	TRBJ2-2	TRBD2	NA	CASKTGSGVTGELFF	TGTGCCAGTAAGACCGGGAGCGGGGTCACCGGGGAGCTGTTTTTT
TRBV19	TRBJ2-1	TRBD1	few	CASSTRDRGNPAEQFF	TGTGCCAGTAGTACCCGGGACAGGGGGAACCCCGCTGAGCAGTTCTTC
TRBV30	TRBJ1-2	NA	many	CAWSYMSGNGYTF	TGTGCCTGGAGTTACATGAGCGGGAATGGCTACACCTTC
TRBV3-1	TRBJ1-2	NA	NA	CASSHGETNYGYTF	TGTGCCAGCAGCCACGGGGAGACTAACTATGGCTACACCTTC
TRBV6-4	TRBJ1-1	NA	NA	CASSRQSGNTEAFF	TGTGCCAGCAGTCGACAATCGGGGAACACTGAAGCTTTCTTT
TRBV18	TRBJ2-1	NA	many	CASSPRNEQFF	TGTGCCAGCTCACCTCGAAATGAGCAGTTCTTC
TRBV12-3/TRBV12-4	TRBJ2-2	NA	NA	CASSLKVGLGTGTGELFF	TGTGCCAGCAGTTTAAAAGTCGGGCTCGGGACGGGGACCGGGGAGCTGTTTTTT
TRBV10-2	TRBJ2-2	NA	NA	CASSGTPGLPPGTGELFF	TGCGCCAGCAGTGGAACTCCGGGACTCCCTCCCGGCACCGGGGAGCTGTTTTTT
TRBV24-1	TRBJ2-1	TRBD1	many	CATSDWNRGSEQFF	TGTGCCACCAGTGATTGGAACAGGGGGAGCGAGCAGTTCTTC
TRBV10-3	TRBJ2-5	NA	NA	CAISEHETQYF	TGTGCCATCAGCGAACACGAGACCCAGTATTTC
TRBV2	TRBJ2-1	NA	many	CASSLRPGRTDNEQFF	TGTGCCAGCAGTCTAAGGCCGGGACGGACAGACAATGAGCAGTTCTTC
TRBV5-1	TRBJ2-3	NA	many	CASSLEGTDTQYF	TGCGCCAGCAGCTTGGAGGGCACAGATACGCAGTATTTT
TRBV5-1	TRBJ2-2	NA	NA	CASSLVTQGNTGELFF	TGCGCCAGCAGCTTGGTGACACAGGGGAACACCGGGGAGCTGTTTTTT
TRBV27	TRBJ1-1	TRBD1	many	CASSSGQGGTGTEAFF	TGTGCCAGCAGTTCGGGACAGGGAGGAACGGGGACTGAAGCTTTCTTT
TRBV12-3/TRBV12-4	TRBJ2-7	NA	many	CASSLGAGGGGRGYEQYF	TGTGCCAGCAGTTTGGGGGCAGGGGGCGGCGGGAGAGGGTACGAGCAGTACTTC
TRBV6-1	TRBJ1-2	NA	NA	CASSESTVYYGYTF	TGTGCCAGCAGTGAAAGTACAGTTTATTATGGCTACACCTTC
TRBV6-4	TRBJ2-2	NA	NA	CASSRNSGPDTGELFF	TGTGCCAGCAGTAGAAATTCCGGGCCCGACACCGGGGAGCTGTTTTTT
TRBV5-1	TRBJ2-2	NA	many	CASSSNRNTGELFF	TGCGCCAGCAGCAGTAACAGGAACACCGGGGAGCTGTTTTTT
TRBV20-1	TRBJ1-3	TRBD1	few	CSARDRGNTIYF	TGCAGTGCACGGGACAGGGGAAACACCATATATTTT
TRBV28	TRBJ2-7	TRBD1	many	CASQGATYEQYF	TGTGCCAGCCAGGGGGCCACCTACGAGCAGTACTTC
TRBV5-1	TRBJ2-2	NA	many	CASSPALGGTGELFF	TGCGCCAGCAGCCCTGCACTGGGGGGTACCGGGGAGCTGTTTTTT
TRBV6-1	TRBJ2-2	NA	NA	CASNPQKGSNTGELFF	TGTGCCAGCAACCCCCAGAAGGGTTCGAACACCGGGGAGCTGTTTTTT
TRBV5-5	TRBJ2-7	NA	NA	CASLDSSYEQYF	TGTGCCAGCTTAGATAGCTCCTACGAGCAGTACTTC
TRBV12-5	TRBJ2-5	TRBD1	NA	CASGLDRRDRGGETQYF	TGTGCTAGTGGTTTGGACCGCCGGGACAGGGGAGGCGAGACCCAGTACTTC
TRBV28	TRBJ2-7	NA	many	CASSLGTEQYF	TGTGCCAGCAGCCTAGGGACTGAGCAGTACTTC
TRBV19	TRBJ2-1	NA	many	CASRENRDSYNEQFF	TGTGCCAGTAGAGAAAACAGGGACTCCTACAATGAGCAGTTCTTC
TRBV28	TRBJ2-1	TRBD1	many	CASSLSGTDNEQFF	TGTGCCAGCAGTTTATCAGGGACAGACAATGAGCAGTTCTTC
TRBV6-1	TRBJ2-1	TRBD1	few	CASGTGVREQFF	TGTGCCAGCGGAACAGGGGTCCGAGAGCAGTTCTTC
TRBV3-1	TRBJ2-7	TRBD1	many	CASSQSGAGGFGEQYF	TGTGCCAGCAGCCAATCGGGGGCAGGGGGCTTTGGCGAGCAGTACTTC
TRBV7-3	TRBJ2-5	NA	many	CASSLENQETQYF	TGTGCCAGCAGCTTAGAGAACCAAGAGACCCAGTACTTC
TRBV28	TRBJ1-1	TRBD1	NA	CASSLGFGDREGLNTEAFF	TGTGCCAGCAGTCTCGGATTCGGGGACAGGGAGGGCCTCAACACTGAAGCTTTCTTT
TRBV2	TRBJ1-5	NA	NA	CASSSDGLNQPQHF	TGTGCCAGCAGTTCCGACGGCCTGAATCAGCCCCAGCATTTT
TRBV7-3	TRBJ2-3	NA	many	CASSLGFKNTDTQYF	TGTGCCAGCAGCTTAGGCTTCAAAAACACAGATACGCAGTATTTT
TRBV10-2	TRBJ2-3	TRBD1	NA	CAGGADRGGTDTQYF	TGCGCCGGCGGGGCCGACAGGGGTGGCACAGATACGCAGTATTTT
TRBV20-1	TRBJ2-1	NA	many	CSARRDSYNEQFF	TGCAGTGCTAGGCGGGACTCCTACAATGAGCAGTTCTTC
TRBV12-3/TRBV12-4	TRBJ2-7	TRBD1	few	CASTPTGINEQYF	TGTGCCAGCACCCCGACAGGGATCAACGAGCAGTACTTC
TRBV20-1	TRBJ2-2	TRBD1	many	CSARGQGTGELFF	TGCAGTGCTAGGGGACAGGGGACCGGGGAGCTGTTTTTT
TRBV27	TRBJ2-5	TRBD1	few	CANKGAGQGAETQYF	TGTGCCAACAAGGGGGCGGGACAGGGGGCAGAGACCCAGTACTTC